The TCR beta chain described here comes from a study of T cell responses to AZD1222 COVID-19 vaccine. The V gene lost 6 bases and the J gene lost 7 bases, with 16 bases spanning the gap. The CDR3 sequence is 15 residues long. CDR1 and CDR2 (germline): LNHDA, SQIVND (reference sequence). Points on this clone: The target antigen is unknown.

Study results and limitations: The donor cohort was predominantly white British with a female majority, and clonal diversity may have been underestimated. Repertoires were obtained only post-peak T cell response.

Assay used: immunoSEQ multiplex PCR; TCRdb lists only in-frame clones, some missing. The sample lists over 150,000 clones, 90% occurring once. The specimen was peripheral blood, collected on day 0 of AZD1222 vaccination. This receptor was obtained from an adult in good health. The rearrangement uses TRBV19 and TRBJ1-6; D remains ambiguous. CDR3 loop: CASRGPKFPNSPLHF. The CDR3, as DNA: TGTGCCAGTAGGGGCCCCAAATTTCCCAATTCACCCCTCCACTTT.